The entry below gives a single TCR beta chain sequence along with its context. Its antigen is as yet unknown. This CDR3 is also generated by other DNA sequences in the sample. Genomic DNA from each subset was divided evenly over several immunoSEQ plates. The input for sorted-subset replicate PCRs was roughly 180 ng DNA, approximately 30,000 T cell genomes. Produced via immunoSEQ multiplex PCR; TCRdb's table is partial and in-frame only. The data show millions of clones, approximately 95% seen once. This entry comes from a study of shared clonotypes between healthy human individuals. The study, taken as a whole, reports: Naive subsets generally exceeded memory subsets in estimated richness. Sorted-subset sequencing was shown by rarefaction to be incomplete despite large depth.

Trimming removed 2 bases at V and 2 bases at J, with 9 bases between. Germline V lookup: CDR1 MNHNS, CDR2 SASEGT. The CDR3 runs to 15 residues. Sequences were obtained from naive CD4+ T cells sorted from blood. Noted subset: CD45RA+ positively selected. The gene calls are TRBV6-1 and TRBJ1-4, with a tentative D call TRBD1 (6 bases). This receptor was obtained from a man aged 18 to 30 in good health. This chain's CDR3 is CASSESGATNEKLFF. CDR3 sequence (DNA): TGTGCCAGCAGTGAATCAGGGGCCACTAATGAAAAACTGTTTTTT.